This TCR beta chain was identified during a study of T cell responses to AZD1222 COVID-19 vaccine. The study's findings and limits: With dominance at 160-218 and 743-854, vaccine-associated CD4 TCRs spanned spike. Increased Spike-specific TCR breadth and depth were observed after two AZD1222 doses. Clonal diversity may have been underestimated, and the donors were mostly white British, with more females than males.

V gave up 4 bases and J gave up 2 bases; unmatched junction bases: 9. Germline values: CDR1 SGDLS, CDR2 YYNGEE. This CDR3 spans 15 amino acids. The protocol was immunoSEQ multiplex PCR, while the TCRdb copy is restricted to in-frame clones and leaves out a portion. The sample lists about 94,000 clones, nearly 90% occurring once. In the case of this clone: Its specificity is not known.

This rearrangement joins TRBV9 to TRBJ2-7, with 7 positions matching TRBD2. The sequence came from an adult in good health. The sequenced sample was peripheral blood, obtained on day 0 of AZD1222 vaccination. CDR3 protein: CASSYERGPTYEQYF. CDR3 in DNA: TGTGCCAGCAGCTATGAGCGGGGCCCGACCTACGAGCAGTACTTC.